The 15 T cell receptor beta chains below were found in one sample sequenced in a study of blood T cell repertoires in COVID-19. TCRdb keeps only in-frame clones here, not all; method: immunoSEQ multiplex PCR. The table has roughly 88,000 clones, about 71% seen once; the top ten hold just under 25%. The sequenced sample was peripheral blood. These receptors were taken from a woman aged 55-69 years in a cohort sampled during active or convalescent COVID-19.

The sample holds one count of this clone. The V call is TRBV2, the J call TRBJ1-3; 7 bases match TRBD1. CDR1 and CDR2 (germline): SNHLY, FYNNEI. The ends lost 3 bases at V and 2 bases at J; junction bases unmatched: 7. This CDR3 comprises 16 residues. The CDR3 spells CASSEGPTGAGNTIYF. As DNA, the CDR3 is TGTGCCAGCAGTGAGGGACCTACAGGGGCTGGAAACACCATATATTTT.

This clone was recorded only once. The chain carries TRBV13 and TRBJ1-1, with a weak D call TRBD1 (5 bases). CDR1 and CDR2 (germline): PRHDT, FYEKMQ (reference sequence). The CDR3 extends over 14 amino acids. Trimming cost V 5 bases and J 12 bases, with 22 bases left between them. Written as DNA, the CDR3 is TGTGCCAGCAGCCTAGTGTCGGTCAGGGTCATGACTTTCTTT. As protein: CASSLVSVRVMTFF. Supplemented by reference TRBV13 and TRBJ1-1, the full variable domain reads AAGVIQSPRHLIKEKRETATLKCYPIPRHDTVYWYQQGPGQDPQFLISFYEKMQSDKGSIPDRFSAQQFSDYHSELNMSSLELGDSALYFCASSLVSVRVMTFFGQGTRLTVV.

The chain employs TRBV7-2 and TRBJ2-7; D call uncertain. The CDR3 contains 14 residues. Deletions cut 4 bases from V and 3 bases from J, with 13 bases between. Germline V gene sequence: CDR1 SGHTA, CDR2 FQGNSA. The CDR3 DNA sequence: TGTGCCAGCAGCTCAGCCCCACTTCACTACGAGCAGTACTTC. Its protein product is CASSSAPLHYEQYF.

V gene TRBV30 combines with J gene TRBJ1-5; D perhaps matches TRBD1 (6 bases). Germline lookup yields CDR1 GTSNPN and CDR2 SVGIG (reference sequence). V lost 2 bases and J 4 bases, leaving 9 bases between the germline ends. This CDR3 is built from 13 residues. CDR3 in DNA: TGTGCCTGGAGTCTACAGGGTAATCAGCCCCAGCATTTT. Translated: CAWSLQGNQPQHF.

The V call is TRBV2, the J call TRBJ1-5, with 9 positions matching TRBD1. V shed 6 bases and J 6 bases; nucleotides not matched to a gene: 9. There are 15 residues in the CDR3. Germline lookup yields CDR1 SNHLY and CDR2 FYNNEI. CDR3 sequence reads: CASRDRGKTGQPQHF. DNA of the CDR3: TGTGCCAGCAGAGACAGGGGGAAGACGGGTCAGCCCCAGCATTTT.

The V call is TRBV19, the J call TRBJ1-1; 8 bases are a match to TRBD1. In germline, CDR1 is LNHDA, CDR2 SQIVND (reference sequence). Unmatched junction bases numbered 8, after V lost 7 bases and J lost 1 base. There are 15 residues in the CDR3. The CDR3 is CASTTGVRRNTEAFF. As DNA, the CDR3 is TGTGCCAGTACGACAGGGGTGAGACGGAACACTGAAGCTTTCTTT. Filled out from reference TRBV19 and TRBJ1-1, the complete variable domain reads DGGITQSPKYLFRKEGQNVTLSCEQNLNHDAMYWYRQDPGQGLRLIYYSQIVNDFQKGDIAEGYSVSREKKESFPLTVTSAQKNPTAFYLCASTTGVRRNTEAFFGQGTRLTVV.

This sequence joins TRBV6-5 and TRBJ1-1; D remains unclear. The germline gives CDR1 MNHEY, CDR2 SVGAGI. The CDR3 consists of 13 residues. Trimming removed 8 bases at V and 2 bases at J, with 12 bases between. CDR3 sequence reads: CASGSTQNTEAFF. The CDR3, as DNA: TGTGCCAGCGGATCGACACAAAACACTGAAGCTTTCTTT.

The gene calls are TRBV24-1 and TRBJ2-1, with 8 bases fitting TRBD2. The CDR3 spans 16 residues. The V gene end was trimmed by 3 bases and the J gene end by 1 base; junction bases not matched to a gene: 4. Looked up from germline, CDR1 is KGHDR and CDR2 is SFDVKD. CDR3 residues: CATSDPAGGSYNEQFF. The CDR3 nucleotides are TGTGCCACCAGTGATCCGGCGGGGGGTTCCTACAATGAGCAGTTCTTC.

The gene calls are TRBV19 and TRBJ2-3; TRBD1 aligns across 10 bases. Germline CDR1 reads LNHDA; CDR2 reads SQIVND (reference sequence). This CDR3 region has 15 residues. V was clipped by 0 bases and J by 3 bases; unmatched bases: 0. CDR3 DNA sequence: TGTGCCAGTAGTATAGAGGACAGGGGGACAGATACGCAGTATTTT. It specifies CASSIEDRGTDTQYF.

The chain is built from TRBV4-2 and TRBJ2-1, with 7 bases identical to TRBD1. Germline V gives CDR1 LGHNA, CDR2 YNFKEQ. Trimming took 0 bases from V and 0 from J; bases not matched to a gene: 14. CDR3 length equals 20 residues. CDR3 coding DNA: TGTGCCAGCAGCCAAGATGACAAGGGGGCCTTGATGAGCTCCTACAATGAGCAGTTCTTC. This gives the protein CASSQDDKGALMSSYNEQFF.

This clone appeared a few times. V is TRBV11-3 and J is TRBJ2-5; D possibly corresponds to TRBD1 (5 bases). CDR3 length: 15 residues. V lost 1 base, J lost 3 bases, and 12 bases lay in between. Germline CDR1 SGHNT, CDR2 YENEEA. The CDR3 DNA is TGTGCCAGCAGCTTAGGTCTACAGGACGAAGAGACCCAGTACTTC. It translates to CASSLGLQDEETQYF.

The chain has TRBV27 and TRBJ2-1; weak D call: TRBD1 (6 bases). CDR1 is MNHEY and CDR2 is SMNVEV in the germline V gene (reference sequence). This CDR3 region has 16 residues. Deletions cut 4 bases from V and 5 bases from J, with 18 bases between. The CDR3: CASSSKGTQGNNEQFF. CDR3 nucleotide sequence: TGTGCCAGCAGTTCCAAAGGGACACAGGGAAACAATGAGCAGTTCTTC.

This clone was seen at least ten times. The J gene is TRBJ1-5, the V gene TRBV6-1, with 10 bases identical to TRBD1. Germline assignment: CDR1 MNHNS and CDR2 SASEGT. Trimming at V came to 0 bases and at J to 0 bases, leaving 5 bases not matched to a gene. The CDR3 length is 18 residues. Written as DNA, the CDR3 is TGTGCCAGCAGTGAAGCCGGGACAGGGGCCACTAGCAATCAGCCCCAGCATTTT. As protein: CASSEAGTGATSNQPQHF.

V gene TRBV7-8 combines with J gene TRBJ2-3, with TRBD1 identical over 8 bases. The germline V gene has CDR1 SGHVS and CDR2 FQNEAQ. The V gene end was trimmed by 4 bases and the J gene end by 0 bases; junction bases not matched to a gene: 3. CDR3 length: 15 residues. The CDR3 protein is CASSSDRASTDTQYF. DNA of the CDR3: TGTGCCAGCAGCTCGGACAGGGCGAGCACAGATACGCAGTATTTT. The variable domain in full, completed from reference TRBV7-8 and TRBJ2-3, reads GAGVSQSPRYKVAKRGQDVALRCDPISGHVSLFWYQQALGQGPEFLTYFQNEAQLDKSGLPSDRFFAERPEGSVSTLKIQRTQQEDSAVYLCASSSDRASTDTQYFGPGTRLTVL.

The chain is built from TRBV19 and TRBJ2-5, with D uncertain. CDR3 length: 12 residues. Trimming shortened V by 10 bases and J by 1 base, and 10 bases separated the two germline ends. Germline values: CDR1 LNHDA, CDR2 SQIVND (reference sequence). CDR3: CATSDTQETQYF. The CDR3 DNA reads as TGTGCCACCTCAGACACCCAAGAGACCCAGTACTTC.